This T cell receptor (beta chain) was recorded in a study of graft-versus-host responses after intestinal transplantation. Study in general: Recipients across the board were started on anti-thymocyte globulin induction, then kept on tacrolimus and steroids for around three years.

The protocol was immunoSEQ multiplex PCR, while the TCRdb copy is restricted to in-frame clones and leaves out a portion. The data contain about 130,000 clones, over 90% of them singletons. Whole-study findings and limits: GvH clones were found in recipient marrow; some appeared first in ileum or blood.

Regarding this clone: What it binds is not known.

Germline V gives CDR1 LNHDA, CDR2 SQIVND (reference sequence). The CDR3 is made up of 13 amino acids. Deletions cut 3 bases from V and 5 bases from J, with 8 bases between. The sequence derives from a human donor who received an intestinal transplant. The starting material was unstimulated CD4+ T cells sorted from spleen or lymph node cells, obtained before intestinal transplant. The V gene is TRBV19, the J gene TRBJ2-1; D not resolved. The CDR3 nucleotides are TGTGCCAGTAGTATGCGTTCCGACAATGAGCAGTTCTTC. Its protein is CASSMRSDNEQFF.